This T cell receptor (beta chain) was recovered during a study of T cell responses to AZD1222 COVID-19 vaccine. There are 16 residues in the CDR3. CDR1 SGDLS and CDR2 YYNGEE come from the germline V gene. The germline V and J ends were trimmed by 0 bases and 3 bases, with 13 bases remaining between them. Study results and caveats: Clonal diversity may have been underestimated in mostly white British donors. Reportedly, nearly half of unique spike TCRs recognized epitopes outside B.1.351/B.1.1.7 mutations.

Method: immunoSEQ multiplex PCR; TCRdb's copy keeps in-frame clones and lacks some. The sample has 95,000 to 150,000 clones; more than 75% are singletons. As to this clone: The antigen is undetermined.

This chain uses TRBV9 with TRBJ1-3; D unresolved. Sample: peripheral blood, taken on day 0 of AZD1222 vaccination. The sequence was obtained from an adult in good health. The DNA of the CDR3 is TGTGCCAGCAGCGTAGGATGGGCGGACCATGGAAACACCATATATTTT. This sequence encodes CASSVGWADHGNTIYF.